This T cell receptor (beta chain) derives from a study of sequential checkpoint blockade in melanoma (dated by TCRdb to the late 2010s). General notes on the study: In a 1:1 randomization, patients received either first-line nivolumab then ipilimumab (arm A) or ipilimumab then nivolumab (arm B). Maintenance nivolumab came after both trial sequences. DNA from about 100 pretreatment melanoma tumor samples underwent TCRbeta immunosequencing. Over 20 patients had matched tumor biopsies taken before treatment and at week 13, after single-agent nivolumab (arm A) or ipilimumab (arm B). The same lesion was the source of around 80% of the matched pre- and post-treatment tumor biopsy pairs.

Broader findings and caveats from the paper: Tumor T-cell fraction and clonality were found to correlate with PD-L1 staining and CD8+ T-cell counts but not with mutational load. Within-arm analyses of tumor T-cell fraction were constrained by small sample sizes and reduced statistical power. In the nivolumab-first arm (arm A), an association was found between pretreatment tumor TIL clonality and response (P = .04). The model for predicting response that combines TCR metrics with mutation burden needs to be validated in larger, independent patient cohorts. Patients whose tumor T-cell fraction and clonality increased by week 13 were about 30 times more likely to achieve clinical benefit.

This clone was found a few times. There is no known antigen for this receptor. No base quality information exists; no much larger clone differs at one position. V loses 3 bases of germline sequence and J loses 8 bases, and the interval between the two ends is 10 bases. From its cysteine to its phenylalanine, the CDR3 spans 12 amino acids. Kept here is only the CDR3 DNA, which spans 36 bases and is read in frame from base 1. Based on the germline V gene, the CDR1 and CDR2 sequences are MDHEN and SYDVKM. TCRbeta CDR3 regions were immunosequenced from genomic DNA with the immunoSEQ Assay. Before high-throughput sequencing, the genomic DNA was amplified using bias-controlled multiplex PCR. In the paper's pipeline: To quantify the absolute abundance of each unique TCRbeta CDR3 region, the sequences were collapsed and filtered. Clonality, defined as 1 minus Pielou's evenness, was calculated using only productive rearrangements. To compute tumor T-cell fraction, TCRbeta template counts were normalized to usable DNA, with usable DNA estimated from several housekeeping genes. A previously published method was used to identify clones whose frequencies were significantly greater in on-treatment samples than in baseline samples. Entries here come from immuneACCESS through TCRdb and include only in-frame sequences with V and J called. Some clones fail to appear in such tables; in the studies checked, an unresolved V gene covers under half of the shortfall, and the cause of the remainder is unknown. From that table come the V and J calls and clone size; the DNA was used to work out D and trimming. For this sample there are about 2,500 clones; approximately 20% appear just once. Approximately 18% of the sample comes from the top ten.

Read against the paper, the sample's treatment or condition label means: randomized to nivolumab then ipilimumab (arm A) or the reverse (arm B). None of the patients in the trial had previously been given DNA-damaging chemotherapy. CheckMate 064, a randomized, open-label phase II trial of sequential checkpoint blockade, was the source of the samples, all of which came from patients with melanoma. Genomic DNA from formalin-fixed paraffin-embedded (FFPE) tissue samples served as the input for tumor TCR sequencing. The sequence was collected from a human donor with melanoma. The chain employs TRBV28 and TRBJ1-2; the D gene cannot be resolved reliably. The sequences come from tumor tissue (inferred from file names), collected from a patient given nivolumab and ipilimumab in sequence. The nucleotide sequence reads TGTGCCAGCAGTTTGGTTCCGGGGGGCTACACCTTC. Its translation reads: CASSLVPGGYTF.